This TCR beta chain was sequenced in a study of cytomegalovirus exposure and HLA in healthy donors. General study findings and limits: Prior analysis indicated that the majority of TCR beta V segments exhibited productivity approximately 90% or approximately 30% of the time. Researchers had no immune exposure information except CMV serostatus available. Follow-up analysis later connected one missense variant in DCLRE1C with trimming of TCR beta V- and J-genes.

This CDR3 is built from 15 residues. Germline lookup yields CDR1 LNHDA and CDR2 SQIVND (reference sequence). The V gene lost 6 bases and the J gene lost 0 bases, with 14 bases spanning the gap. The primer mix had 60 Vbeta and 13 Jbeta primers. Method: immunoSEQ multiplex PCR; TCRdb's copy keeps in-frame clones and lacks some. This table holds roughly 200,000 clones, roughly 85% found once. To note about this clone: The target antigen is unknown.

Sequencing was performed on PBMCs. This clonotype was sampled from a woman aged 45-60 years in good health and CMV-seronegative. The chain uses TRBV19 and TRBJ1-1; D is perhaps TRBD1 (6 bases). In DNA, the CDR3 is TGTGCCAGTAGCAAACCGGGACACCTGAACACTGAAGCTTTCTTT. As protein: CASSKPGHLNTEAFF.